This T cell receptor (beta chain) derives from a study of T cells after yellow fever vaccination. General study points: Only a minor proportion of clonotypes was detected across both CD4 and CD8 compartments. The presence of abundant clonotypes contaminating from the bulk population was possible in FACS-sorted repertoires. Although the secondary response was weaker, it peaked faster, at day 5 versus 15.

There are many counts of this clonotype. Its antigen remains unknown. TCRdb re-called the 5' RACE reads through MiXCR, storing one row per CDR3 protein. Altogether roughly 120,000 distinct CDR3 sequences are present, approximately 7% being singletons, with the ten largest covering around 2.3%. Between the trimmed V and J ends, which lost 4 bases and 6 bases, there was a span of 19 bases. This CDR3 has 15 residues. Germline lookup yields CDR1 DFQATT and CDR2 SNEGSKA (reference sequence). The sequencing here drew on CD4+ T cells sorted from PBMCs, taken 10 days after the first yellow fever vaccination. The receptor comes from a man between 18 and 35 years old who received the YFV17D yellow fever vaccine. The rearrangement links TRBV20-1 to TRBJ2-1, with D possibly being TRBD1 (7 bases). The DNA for the CDR3 is TGCAGTGCTATTGGCGGCAGGGGGGTTTTCAATGAGCAGTTCTTC. This gives the protein CSAIGGRGVFNEQFF.